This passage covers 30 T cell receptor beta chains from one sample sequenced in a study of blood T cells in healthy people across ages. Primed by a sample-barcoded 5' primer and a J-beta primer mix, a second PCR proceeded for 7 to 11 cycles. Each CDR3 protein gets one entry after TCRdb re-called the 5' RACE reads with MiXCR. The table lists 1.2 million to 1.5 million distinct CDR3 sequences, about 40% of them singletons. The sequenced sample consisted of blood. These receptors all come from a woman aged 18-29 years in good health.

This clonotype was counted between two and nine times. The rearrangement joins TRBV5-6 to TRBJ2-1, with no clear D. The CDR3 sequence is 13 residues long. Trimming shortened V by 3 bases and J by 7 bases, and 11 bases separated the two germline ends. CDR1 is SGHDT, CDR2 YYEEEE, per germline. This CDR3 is CASSSPGPNEQFF. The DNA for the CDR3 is TGTGCCAGCAGCTCCCCGGGCCCGAATGAGCAGTTCTTC.

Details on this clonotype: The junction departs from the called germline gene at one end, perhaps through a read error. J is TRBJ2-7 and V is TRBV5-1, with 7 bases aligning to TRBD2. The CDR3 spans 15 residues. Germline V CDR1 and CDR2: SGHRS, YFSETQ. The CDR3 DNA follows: TGCGCCGGCAGCTTGGGCGGGAGCGCCACCTACGAGCAGTACTTC. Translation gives CAGSLGGSATYEQYF.

The CDR3 sequence: CASSSGVANEQYF. The CDR3 nucleotides read TGCGCCAGCAGCTCCGGGGTCGCCAATGAGCAGTATTTT. The rearrangement links TRBV5-1 to TRBJ2-3, with D tentatively TRBD2 (5 bases). CDR1 SGHRS and CDR2 YFSETQ come from the germline V gene. Trimming removed 3 bases from V and 11 bases from J, with 16 bases in between. The CDR3 is 13 residues long. The entire variable domain, with the rest obtained from reference TRBV5-1 and TRBJ2-3, is as follows: KAGVTQTPRYLIKTRGQQVTLSCSPISGHRSVSWYQQTPGQGLQFLFEYFSETQRNKGNFPGRFSGRQFSNSRSEMNVSTLELGDSALYLCASSSGVANEQYFGPGTRLTVL.

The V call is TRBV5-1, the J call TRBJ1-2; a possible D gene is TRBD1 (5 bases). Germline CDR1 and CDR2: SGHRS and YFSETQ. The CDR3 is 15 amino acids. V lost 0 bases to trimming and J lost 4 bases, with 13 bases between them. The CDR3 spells CASSLDFGGGYGYTF. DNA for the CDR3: TGCGCCAGCAGCTTGGATTTCGGGGGAGGCTATGGCTACACCTTC.

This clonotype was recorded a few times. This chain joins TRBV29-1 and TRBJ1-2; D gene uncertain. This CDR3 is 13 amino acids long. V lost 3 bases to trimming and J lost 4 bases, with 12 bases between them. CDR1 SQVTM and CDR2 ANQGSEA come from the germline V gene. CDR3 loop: CSVDDPASYGYTF. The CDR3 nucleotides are TGCAGCGTTGACGACCCCGCCAGCTATGGCTACACCTTC.

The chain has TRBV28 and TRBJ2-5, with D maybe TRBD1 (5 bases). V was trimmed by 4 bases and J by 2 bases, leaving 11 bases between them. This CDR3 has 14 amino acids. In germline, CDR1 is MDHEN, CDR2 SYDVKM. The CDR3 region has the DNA TGTGCCAGCAGTTACGTCAGACAGCAAGAGACCCAGTACTTC. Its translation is CASSYVRQQETQYF.

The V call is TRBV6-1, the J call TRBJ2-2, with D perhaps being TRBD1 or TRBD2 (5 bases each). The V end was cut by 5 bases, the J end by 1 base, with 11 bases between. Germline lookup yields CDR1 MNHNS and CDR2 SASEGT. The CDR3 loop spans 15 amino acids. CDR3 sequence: CASSTGTVNTGELFF. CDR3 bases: TGTGCCAGCAGTACCGGGACGGTGAACACCGGGGAGCTGTTTTTT.

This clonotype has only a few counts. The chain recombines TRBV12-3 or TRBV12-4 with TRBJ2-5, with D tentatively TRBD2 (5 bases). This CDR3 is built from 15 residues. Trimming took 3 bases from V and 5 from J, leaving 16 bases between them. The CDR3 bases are TGTGCCAGCAGTTTCTTGGTAGCCGGGGTGGAGACCCAGTACTTC. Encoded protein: CASSFLVAGVETQYF.

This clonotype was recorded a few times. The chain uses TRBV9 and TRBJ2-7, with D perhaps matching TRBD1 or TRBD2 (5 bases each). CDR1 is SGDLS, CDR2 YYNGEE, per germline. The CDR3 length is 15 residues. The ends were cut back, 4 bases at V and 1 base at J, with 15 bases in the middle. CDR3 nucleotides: TGTGCCAGCAGCCCCCGCCCCGGGGCTTCCTACGAGCAGTACTTC. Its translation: CASSPRPGASYEQYF.

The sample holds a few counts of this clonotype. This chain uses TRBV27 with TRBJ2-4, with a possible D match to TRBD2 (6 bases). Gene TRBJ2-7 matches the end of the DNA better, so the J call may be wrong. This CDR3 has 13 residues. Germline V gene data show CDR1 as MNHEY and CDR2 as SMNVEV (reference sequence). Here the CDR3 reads CASRRGASYEQYF. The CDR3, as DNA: TGTGCCAGCCGCCGCGGGGCTAGCTACGAGCAGTACTTC.

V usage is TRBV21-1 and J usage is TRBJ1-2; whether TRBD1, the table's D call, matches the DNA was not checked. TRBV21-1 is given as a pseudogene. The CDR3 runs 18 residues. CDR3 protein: CASSKEGRGSRLNYGYTF. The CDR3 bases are TGTGCCAGCAGCAAAGAGGGCAGGGGCTCACGCTTAAATTATGGCTACACCTTC.

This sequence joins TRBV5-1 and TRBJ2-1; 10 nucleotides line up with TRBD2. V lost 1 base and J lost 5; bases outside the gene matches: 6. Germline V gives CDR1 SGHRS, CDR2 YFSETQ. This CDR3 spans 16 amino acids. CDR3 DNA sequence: TGCGCCAGCAGCTTGCGAGCGGGAGGGCTGAACAATGAGCAGTTCTTC. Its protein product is CASSLRAGGLNNEQFF. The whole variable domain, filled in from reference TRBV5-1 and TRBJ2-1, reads KAGVTQTPRYLIKTRGQQVTLSCSPISGHRSVSWYQQTPGQGLQFLFEYFSETQRNKGNFPGRFSGRQFSNSRSEMNVSTLELGDSALYLCASSLRAGGLNNEQFFGPGTRLTVL.

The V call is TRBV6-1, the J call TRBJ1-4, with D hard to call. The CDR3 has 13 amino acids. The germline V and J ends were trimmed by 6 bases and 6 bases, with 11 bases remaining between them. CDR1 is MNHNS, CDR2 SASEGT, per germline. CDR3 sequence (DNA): TGTGCCAGCAGACTGACCGAACATGAAAAACTGTTTTTT. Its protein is CASRLTEHEKLFF.

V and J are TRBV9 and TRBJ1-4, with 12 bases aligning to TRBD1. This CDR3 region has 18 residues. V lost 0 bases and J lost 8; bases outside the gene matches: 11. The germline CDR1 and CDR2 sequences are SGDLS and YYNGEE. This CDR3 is CASSVDPGTGGMREKLFF. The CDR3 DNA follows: TGTGCCAGCAGCGTAGACCCCGGGACAGGGGGCATGAGAGAAAAACTGTTTTTT.

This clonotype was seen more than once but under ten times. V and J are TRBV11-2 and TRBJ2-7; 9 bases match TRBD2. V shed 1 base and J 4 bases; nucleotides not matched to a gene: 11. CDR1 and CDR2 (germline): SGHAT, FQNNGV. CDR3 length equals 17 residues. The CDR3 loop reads CASSLGGPAGGIYEQYF. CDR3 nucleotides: TGTGCCAGCAGCTTAGGGGGCCCAGCGGGAGGAATTTACGAGCAGTACTTC.

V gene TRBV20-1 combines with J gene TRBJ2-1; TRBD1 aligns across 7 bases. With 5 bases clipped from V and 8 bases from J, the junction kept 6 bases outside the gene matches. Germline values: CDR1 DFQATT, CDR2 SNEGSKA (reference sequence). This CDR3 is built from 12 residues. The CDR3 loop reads CSARRDSHEQFF. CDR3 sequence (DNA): TGCAGTGCTCGCCGGGACAGCCATGAGCAGTTCTTC.

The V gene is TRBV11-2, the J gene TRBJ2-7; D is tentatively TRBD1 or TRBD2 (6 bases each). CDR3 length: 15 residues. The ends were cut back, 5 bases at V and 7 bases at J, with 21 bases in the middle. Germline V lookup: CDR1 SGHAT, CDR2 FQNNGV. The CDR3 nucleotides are TGTGCCAGCAGCCCTAGTGGGGGGCGATACAATGAGCAGTACTTC. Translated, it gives CASSPSGGRYNEQYF.

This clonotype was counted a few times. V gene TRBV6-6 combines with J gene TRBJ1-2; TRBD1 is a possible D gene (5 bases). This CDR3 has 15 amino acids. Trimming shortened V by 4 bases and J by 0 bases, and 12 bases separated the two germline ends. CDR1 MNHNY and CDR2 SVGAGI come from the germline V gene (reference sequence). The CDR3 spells CASSWDGEANYGYTF. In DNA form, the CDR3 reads TGTGCCAGCAGTTGGGACGGAGAAGCTAACTATGGCTACACCTTC.

The CDR3 DNA reads as TGCAGTGCTAGGGGTTACGCCGGGAACCAAGAGACCCAGTACTTC. Amino acids: CSARGYAGNQETQYF. The genes are TRBV20-1 and TRBJ2-5, with a tentative D call TRBD2 (5 bases). The germline CDR1 and CDR2 sequences are DFQATT and SNEGSKA (reference sequence). The length of the CDR3 is 15 residues. V was pared by 3 bases and J by 0 bases, with 14 bases between.

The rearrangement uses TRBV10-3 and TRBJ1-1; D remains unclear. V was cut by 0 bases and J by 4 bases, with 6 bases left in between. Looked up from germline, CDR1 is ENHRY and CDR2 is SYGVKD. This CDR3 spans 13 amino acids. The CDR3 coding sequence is TGTGCCATCAGTGAGTCAACCGGCACTGAAGCTTTCTTT. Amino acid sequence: CAISESTGTEAFF.

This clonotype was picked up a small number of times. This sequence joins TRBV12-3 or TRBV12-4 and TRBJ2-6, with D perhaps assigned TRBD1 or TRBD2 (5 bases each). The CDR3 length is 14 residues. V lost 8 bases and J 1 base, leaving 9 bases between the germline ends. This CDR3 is CASFWGSGANVLTF. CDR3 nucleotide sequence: TGTGCCAGCTTCTGGGGGTCTGGGGCCAACGTCCTGACTTTC.

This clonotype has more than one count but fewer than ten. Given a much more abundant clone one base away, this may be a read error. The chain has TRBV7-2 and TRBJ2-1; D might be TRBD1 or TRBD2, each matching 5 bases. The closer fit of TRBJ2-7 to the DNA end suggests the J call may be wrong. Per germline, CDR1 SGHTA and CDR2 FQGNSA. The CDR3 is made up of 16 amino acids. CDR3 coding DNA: TGTGCCAGCAGCCGTCCGGGACGGAGCTCCTACAATGAGCAGTACTTC. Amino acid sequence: CASSRPGRSSYNEQYF.

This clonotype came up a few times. CDR3 nucleotides: TGTGCCAGCGTCACTTGGTCAGGGGGCGAGCAGTACTTC. As protein: CASVTWSGGEQYF. The chain is built from TRBV5-6 and TRBJ2-7; 7 nucleotides agree with TRBD1. Germline loops: CDR1 SGHDT, CDR2 YYEEEE. J gave up 6 bases and V 7 bases, and 10 bases lay outside the gene matches. The CDR3 runs to 13 residues.

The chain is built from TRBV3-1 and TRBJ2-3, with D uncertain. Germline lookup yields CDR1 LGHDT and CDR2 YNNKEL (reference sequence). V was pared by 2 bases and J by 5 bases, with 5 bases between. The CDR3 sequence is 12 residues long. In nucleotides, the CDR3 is TGTGCCAGCAGCCAAATTGAAGATACGCAGTATTTT. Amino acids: CASSQIEDTQYF.

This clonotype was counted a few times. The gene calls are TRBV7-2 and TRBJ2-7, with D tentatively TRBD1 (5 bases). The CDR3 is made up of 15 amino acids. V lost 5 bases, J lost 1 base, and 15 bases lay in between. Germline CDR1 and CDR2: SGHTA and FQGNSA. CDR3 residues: CASSGRAGWSYEQYF. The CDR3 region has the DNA TGTGCCAGCAGCGGAAGGGCAGGGTGGTCCTACGAGCAGTACTTC.

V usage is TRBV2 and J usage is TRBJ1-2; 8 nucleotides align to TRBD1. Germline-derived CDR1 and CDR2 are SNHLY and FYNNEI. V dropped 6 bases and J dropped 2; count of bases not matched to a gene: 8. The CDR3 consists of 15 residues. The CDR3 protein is CASSPDRGLNYGYTF. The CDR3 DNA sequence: TGTGCCAGCAGCCCCGACAGGGGCCTCAACTATGGCTACACCTTC.

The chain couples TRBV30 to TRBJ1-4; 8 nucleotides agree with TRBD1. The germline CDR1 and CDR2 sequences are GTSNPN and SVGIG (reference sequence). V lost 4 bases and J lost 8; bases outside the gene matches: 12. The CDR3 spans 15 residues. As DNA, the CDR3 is TGTGCCTGGAAGAAAGGGGGACAGGATTTGGAAAAACTGTTTTTT. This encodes CAWKKGGQDLEKLFF.

The CDR3 here is CAWSVKDRGRGYGYTF. The CDR3 coding sequence is TGTGCCTGGAGTGTCAAAGACAGGGGGCGCGGGTATGGCTACACCTTC. This rearrangement joins TRBV30 to TRBJ1-2; TRBD1 matches 10 bases. This CDR3 has 16 amino acids. V gave up 0 bases and J gave up 5 bases; unmatched junction bases: 9. CDR1 GTSNPN and CDR2 SVGIG come from the germline V gene (reference sequence).

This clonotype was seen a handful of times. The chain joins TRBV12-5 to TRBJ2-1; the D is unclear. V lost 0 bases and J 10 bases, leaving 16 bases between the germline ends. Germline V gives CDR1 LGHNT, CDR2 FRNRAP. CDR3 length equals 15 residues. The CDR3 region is CASGLVRYEIGEQFF. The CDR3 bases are TGTGCTAGTGGTTTGGTACGATATGAGATTGGCGAGCAGTTCTTC.

CDR3 amino acids: CASSTLLDGIYEQYF. For the CDR3, the DNA is TGTGCCAGCAGTACCCTCTTAGACGGAATCTACGAGCAGTACTTC. V is TRBV6-1 and J is TRBJ2-7, with no clear D. This CDR3 is 15 amino acids long. Germline CDR1 is MNHNS and CDR2 is SASEGT. V shed 5 bases and J shed 3 bases, with 17 bases lying between them.